This TCR beta chain stems from a study of regulatory T cells in long-lasting Graves disease. General study results and limits: No thyroid tissue was studied; the work used peripheral blood only. Repertoires from persistent disease leaned toward TRBV28, TRBJ1-2 and TRBJ2-5.

The CDR3 length is 16 residues. CDR1 is MNHEY, CDR2 SMNVEV, per germline (reference sequence). Unmatched junction bases numbered 9, after V lost 3 bases and J lost 1 base. The time point denotes: newly diagnosed GD, antithyroid drugs for less than 3 months. PBMC RNA served as the TCR library source. This clonotype was observed many times. Antigen: not known. Building of the TCR beta libraries involved iRepertoire HTBI primers and Arm-PCR of CDR3 regions. TCRdb recomputed calls from the multiplex PCR reads with MiXCR, one row per CDR3 protein. The sample has roughly 360,000 distinct CDR3 sequences, approximately 10% seen once. The data also belong to a second study, concerning T cells in Graves' hyperthyroidism and ophthalmopathy.

This chain uses TRBV27 with TRBJ2-7, with 7 bases that match TRBD2. This material consisted of peripheral blood mononuclear cells (PBMCs), taken at new diagnosis, from a patient treated with antithyroid drugs. The clonotype was recovered from a woman between 18 and 29 years old with Graves disease. The CDR3 sequence: CASSFVAGYTSYEQYF. As DNA, the CDR3 is TGTGCCAGCAGTTTTGTAGCGGGCTATACTTCCTACGAGCAGTACTTC.